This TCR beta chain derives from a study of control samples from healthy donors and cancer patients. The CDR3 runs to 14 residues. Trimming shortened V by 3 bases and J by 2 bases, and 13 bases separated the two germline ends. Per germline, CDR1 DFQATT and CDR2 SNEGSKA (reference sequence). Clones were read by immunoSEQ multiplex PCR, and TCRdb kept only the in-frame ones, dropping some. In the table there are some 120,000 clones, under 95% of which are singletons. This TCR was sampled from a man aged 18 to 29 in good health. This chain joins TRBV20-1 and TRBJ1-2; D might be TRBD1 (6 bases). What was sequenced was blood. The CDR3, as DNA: TGCAGTGCTAGTAGGGACACTCTGAACTATGGCTACACCTTC. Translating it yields CSASRDTLNYGYTF.